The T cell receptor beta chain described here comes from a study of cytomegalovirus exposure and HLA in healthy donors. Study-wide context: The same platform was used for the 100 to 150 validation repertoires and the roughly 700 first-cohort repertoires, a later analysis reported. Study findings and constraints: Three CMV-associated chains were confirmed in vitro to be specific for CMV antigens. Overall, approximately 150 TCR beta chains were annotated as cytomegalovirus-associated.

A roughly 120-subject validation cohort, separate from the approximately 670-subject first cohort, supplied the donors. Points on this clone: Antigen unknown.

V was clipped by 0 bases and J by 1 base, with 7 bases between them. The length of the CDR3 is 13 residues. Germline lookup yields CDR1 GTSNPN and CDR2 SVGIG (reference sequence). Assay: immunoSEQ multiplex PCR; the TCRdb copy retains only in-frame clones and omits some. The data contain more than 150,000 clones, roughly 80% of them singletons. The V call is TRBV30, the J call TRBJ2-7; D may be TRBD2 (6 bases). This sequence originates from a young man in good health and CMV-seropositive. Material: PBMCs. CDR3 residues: CAWSVEGSYEQYF. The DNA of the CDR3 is TGTGCCTGGAGTGTGGAGGGATCCTACGAGCAGTACTTC.